The present T cell receptor (beta chain) was sequenced within a study of shared clonotypes between healthy human individuals. Study-wide results and limits: Clonotypes which were not shared had lower generation probabilities than clonotypes that all four donors shared.

Points on this clone: Its antigen is not known.

How the authors handled the data: In the immunoSEQ data, sequences were junction-only and lacked quality scores, so filtering differed. Only in-frame clones appear in the TCRdb table, and some are missing; sequencing was by immunoSEQ multiplex PCR. D and trimming come from the DNA, and the V and J calls and clone size come from that table. The data contain approximately 1.1 million clones, 75% to 80% of them seen just once; the ten biggest clones take up approximately 0.5%. The CDR3 totals 14 residues. The V end was cut by 6 bases, the J end by 0 bases, with 12 bases between. Germline CDR1 and CDR2: SNHLY and FYNNEI.

The specimen sequenced was memory CD4+ T cells from PBMCs. The sample's subset: CD45RA-negative fraction. The TCR sequence derives from a man between 18 and 29 years old in good health. Some clones in this sample may be carry-over from other donors' samples. The chain carries TRBV2 and TRBJ2-7; a weak D match, TRBD1 (6 bases). CDR3 DNA sequence: TGTGCCAGCAGGTGGGGGCCCACCTCCTACGAGCAGTACTTC. This encodes CASRWGPTSYEQYF.